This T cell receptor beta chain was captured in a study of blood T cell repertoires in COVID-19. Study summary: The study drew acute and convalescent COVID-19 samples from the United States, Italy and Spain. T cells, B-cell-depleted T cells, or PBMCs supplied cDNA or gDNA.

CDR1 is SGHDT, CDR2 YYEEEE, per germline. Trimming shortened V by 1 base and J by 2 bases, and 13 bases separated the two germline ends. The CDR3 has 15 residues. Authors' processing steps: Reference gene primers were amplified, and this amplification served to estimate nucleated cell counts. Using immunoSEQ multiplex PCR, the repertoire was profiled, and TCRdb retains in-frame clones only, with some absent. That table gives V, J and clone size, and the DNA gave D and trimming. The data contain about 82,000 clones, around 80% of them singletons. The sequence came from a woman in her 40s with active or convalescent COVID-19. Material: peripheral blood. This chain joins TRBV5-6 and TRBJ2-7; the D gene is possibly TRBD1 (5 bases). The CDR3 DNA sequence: TGTGCCAGCAGCTTGTTGGGGCCGAGCACCTACGAGCAGTACTTC. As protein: CASSLLGPSTYEQYF.